This T cell receptor beta chain was sequenced during a study of shared clonotypes between healthy human individuals. Germline V lookup: CDR1 MNHEY, CDR2 SVGAGI. V was cut by 0 bases and J by 4 bases, with 10 bases left in between. The length of the CDR3 is 15 residues. The method was immunoSEQ multiplex PCR; TCRdb's version includes in-frame clones alone and lacks a portion of them. The repertoire holds 600,000 to 750,000 clones, with about two thirds as singletons. This receptor was identified in a woman aged 30 to 39 in good health. Material for sequencing was memory CD4+ T cells sorted from blood. Specified subset: CD45RA-negative fraction. The chain recombines TRBV6-5 with TRBJ1-3, with D unresolved. CDR3 sequence (DNA): TGTGCCAGCAGTTACTCGATGAGGAAAGGAAACACCATATATTTT. Protein sequence: CASSYSMRKGNTIYF.